One and the same sample provided the 3 T cell receptor beta chains below, sequenced in a study of long-term antiretroviral therapy in people with HIV. With survey level as its setting, the immunoSEQ assay was v3.0. TCRdb keeps only in-frame clones here, not all; method: immunoSEQ multiplex PCR. The sample has tens of thousands of clones, about 95% seen once. The input for sequencing was unsorted PBMCs, taken 3.7 years after starting antiretroviral therapy. Receptors originate from a woman in her forties or fifties with HIV.

This chain links TRBV5-4 with TRBJ1-2, with TRBD1 as a possible D gene (6 bases). Germline lookup yields CDR1 SGHNT and CDR2 YYREEE (reference sequence). The CDR3 is made up of 15 amino acids. Trimming took 2 bases from V and 2 from J, leaving 13 bases between them. CDR3 sequence reads: CASSFWGPANYGYTF. CDR3 bases: TGTGCCAGCAGCTTCTGGGGGCCAGCCAACTATGGCTACACCTTC.

The chain employs TRBV11-2 and TRBJ1-1; D perhaps matches TRBD1 (5 bases). Deletions cut 2 bases from V and 4 bases from J, with 11 bases between. Germline-derived CDR1 and CDR2 are SGHAT and FQNNGV. The CDR3 sequence is 14 residues long. The DNA of the CDR3 is TGTGCCAGCAGCTTATTACCGGGGGGCACTGAAGCTTTCTTT. Protein: CASSLLPGGTEAFF.

This chain joins TRBV7-2 and TRBJ2-7; the D is unclear. This CDR3 is built from 14 residues. Germline V gene lookup returns CDR1 SGHTA and CDR2 FQGNSA. Deletions cut 3 bases from V and 1 base from J, with 10 bases between. In nucleotides, the CDR3 is TGTGCCAGCAGCTTGGTTTTCGGGTCCTACGAGCAGTACTTC. It is translated as CASSLVFGSYEQYF.